One sample yielded the 21 T cell receptor beta chains listed below, sequenced in a study of T cells in narcolepsy. The assay was immunoSEQ multiplex PCR, and TCRdb's table has in-frame clones only and misses some. The sample has around 31,000 clones; 80% to 85% are singletons. The sequenced material came from CD45RA- memory CD4+ T cells from PBMCs. The receptors derive from a human donor with narcolepsy.

The chain uses TRBV6-1 and TRBJ2-7; 9 bases fit TRBD1. Germline-derived CDR1 and CDR2 are MNHNS and SASEGT. The ends lost 2 bases at V and 2 bases at J; junction bases unmatched: 1. There are 14 residues in the CDR3. The CDR3 coding sequence is TGTGCCAGCAGTGAATACAGGGGGCCCTACGAGCAGTACTTC. Residues: CASSEYRGPYEQYF.

The V and J genes are TRBV29-1 and TRBJ2-7; unclear D gene. V gave up 6 bases and J gave up 0 bases, with 12 bases separating them. Germline CDR1 SQVTM, CDR2 ANQGSEA. The CDR3 length is 13 residues. The CDR3, as DNA: TGCAGCGTGACGACACCGAGCTCCTACGAGCAGTACTTC. This gives the protein CSVTTPSSYEQYF.

The chain recombines TRBV7-3 with TRBJ2-1, with 7 nucleotides matching TRBD2. This CDR3 has 15 amino acids. Germline loops: CDR1 SGHTA, CDR2 FQGTGA. Unmatched junction bases numbered 4, after V lost 5 bases and J lost 0 bases. CDR3 region: CASSPSGSSYNEQFF. Written as DNA, the CDR3 is TGTGCCAGCAGCCCTAGCGGTAGCTCCTACAATGAGCAGTTCTTC.

This clone appeared a single time. The V gene is TRBV19, the J gene TRBJ1-1; the D is unclear. The CDR3 consists of 13 residues. Trimming cost V 6 bases and J 4 bases, with 12 bases left between them. Germline CDR1 and CDR2: LNHDA and SQIVND (reference sequence). The CDR3 coding sequence is TGTGCCAGTAGCCAAAACGTGGGCACTGAAGCTTTCTTT. Protein product: CASSQNVGTEAFF.

This chain uses TRBV12-2 with TRBJ1-3; no DNA check was done on the table's D call, TRBD1. TRBV12-2 is recorded as a pseudogene. CDR3 length: 16 amino acids. The CDR3 region is CASRSSGLSGGNTIYF. The CDR3 DNA follows: TGTGCAAGTCGCTCCTCAGGGCTATCGGGCGGAAACACCATATATTTT.

The chain combines TRBV6-5 with TRBJ1-1, with TRBD1 identical over 10 bases. V lost 5 bases, J lost 4 bases, and 4 bases stayed unmatched. Germline V lookup: CDR1 MNHEY, CDR2 SVGAGI. The CDR3 runs 14 residues. The CDR3 DNA reads TGTGCCAGCAGTGTAAGGACAGGGGGCACTGAAGCTTTCTTT. Its protein product is CASSVRTGGTEAFF.

J is TRBJ2-1 and V is TRBV6-1; 8 bases align to TRBD1. Per the germline V gene, CDR1 is MNHNS and CDR2 is SASEGT. J was trimmed by 6 bases and V by 1 base; bases with no gene match: 8. The CDR3 spans 16 residues. CDR3 region: CASSEGGQEPFNEQFF. The DNA of the CDR3 is TGTGCCAGCAGTGAAGGGGGACAGGAACCTTTCAATGAGCAGTTCTTC.

This chain connects TRBV7-8 to TRBJ1-5; 9 nucleotides align to TRBD1. The CDR3 loop spans 17 amino acids. The J segment lost 3 bases and the V segment lost 4 bases, leaving 10 bases of the junction unmatched. The V gene's germline CDR1 is SGHVS and CDR2 FQNEAQ. The CDR3 is CASSSTITGGSNQPQHF. The CDR3 DNA sequence: TGTGCCAGCAGCTCCACGATTACAGGGGGCTCCAATCAGCCCCAGCATTTT.

The chain carries TRBV5-8 and TRBJ1-4; D uncertain. V lost 0 bases and J 6 bases, leaving 12 bases between the germline ends. The CDR3 sequence is 15 residues long. Germline V gene lookup returns CDR1 SGHTS and CDR2 YDEGEE. This CDR3 reads CASSLDGQRDEKLFF. CDR3 coding DNA: TGTGCCAGCAGCTTGGATGGTCAGAGGGATGAAAAACTGTTTTTT.

The gene calls are TRBV5-1 and TRBJ2-7, with D perhaps matching TRBD1 or TRBD2 (5 bases each). Between the trimmed V and J ends, which lost 2 bases and 7 bases, there was a span of 10 bases. Germline V gene sequence: CDR1 SGHRS, CDR2 YFSETQ. There are 12 residues in the CDR3. As DNA, the CDR3 is TGCGCCAGCAGCTTCGAGAGGGGAGAGCAGTACTTC. Its translation: CASSFERGEQYF.

The J gene is TRBJ1-2, the V gene TRBV13; 8 bases align to TRBD1. Germline trimming cut 4 bases from V and 8 bases from J; bases unmatched to any gene: 6. CDR1 is PRHDT and CDR2 is FYEKMQ in the germline V gene (reference sequence). CDR3 length equals 13 residues. This CDR3 is CASSSPQGGGYTF. The DNA for the CDR3 is TGTGCCAGCAGCTCCCCACAGGGGGGAGGCTACACCTTC.

V and J are TRBV7-9 and TRBJ2-2, with TRBD2 matching over 7 bases. Trimming removed 5 bases from V and 3 bases from J; junction bases left unmatched: 9. CDR3 size: 16 residues. Per the germline V gene, CDR1 is SEHNR and CDR2 is FQNEAQ (reference sequence). CDR3 DNA sequence: TGTGCCAGCAGCCCCGGGGCTGGGGGGGACACCGGGGAGCTGTTTTTT. Translating gives CASSPGAGGDTGELFF. The full variable domain, with the rest looked up from reference TRBV7-9 and TRBJ2-2, is DTGVSQNPRHKITKRGQNVTFRCDPISEHNRLYWYRQTLGQGPEFLTYFQNEAQLEKSRLLSDRFSAERPKGSFSTLEIQRTEQGDSAMYLCASSPGAGGDTGELFFGEGSRLTVL.

The rearrangement joins TRBV5-1 to TRBJ1-5; a weak D match, TRBD1 (5 bases). This CDR3 is built from 13 residues. Germline-derived CDR1 and CDR2 are SGHRS and YFSETQ. With 3 bases removed from V and 7 bases from J, the gap between germline ends came to 11 bases. This chain's CDR3 is CASSWEGPQPQHF. The CDR3, as DNA: TGCGCCAGCAGCTGGGAGGGGCCCCAGCCCCAGCATTTT. The entire variable domain, with the rest obtained from reference TRBV5-1 and TRBJ1-5, is as follows: KAGVTQTPRYLIKTRGQQVTLSCSPISGHRSVSWYQQTPGQGLQFLFEYFSETQRNKGNFPGRFSGRQFSNSRSEMNVSTLELGDSALYLCASSWEGPQPQHFGDGTRLSIL.

This sequence joins TRBV10-2 and TRBJ2-3; 13 nucleotides line up with TRBD2. The trim removed 8 bases at V and 6 bases at J, leaving 5 bases unmatched. The germline gives CDR1 WSHSY, CDR2 SAAADI. The CDR3 is 14 residues long. The CDR3 protein is CASRTSGGADTQYF. The CDR3 DNA follows: TGCGCCAGCCGGACTAGCGGGGGTGCGGATACGCAGTATTTT.

This chain connects TRBV27 to TRBJ2-1, with TRBD2 as a possible D gene (6 bases). The CDR3 is 13 residues long. The germline gives CDR1 MNHEY, CDR2 SMNVEV (reference sequence). Trimming left V 3 bases short and J 8 bases short, with 11 bases between. CDR3 protein: CASSLPQRDEQFF. In DNA form, the CDR3 reads TGTGCCAGCAGTTTGCCTCAGCGGGATGAGCAGTTCTTC.

The rearrangement links TRBV6-1 to TRBJ1-2; TRBD1 aligns across 7 bases. Trimming took 5 bases from V and 4 from J; bases not matched to a gene: 4. CDR1 is MNHNS and CDR2 is SASEGT in the germline V gene. CDR3 length equals 13 residues. DNA of the CDR3: TGTGCCAGCAGTCAAGGGACAGTCTATGGCTACACCTTC. Its translation is CASSQGTVYGYTF.

The rearrangement joins TRBV30 to TRBJ2-1, with D unclear. This CDR3 spans 13 amino acids. Trimming took off 0 bases at V and 7 bases at J, with 10 bases between the two ends. From germline, CDR1 is GTSNPN and CDR2 SVGIG (reference sequence). DNA of the CDR3: TGTGCCTGGAGTGTGCGACTTGATAATGAGCAGTTCTTC. This encodes CAWSVRLDNEQFF.

The V gene is TRBV5-1, the J gene TRBJ2-7; unclear D gene. V gave up 4 bases and J gave up 2 bases, with 16 bases separating them. The germline V gene has CDR1 SGHRS and CDR2 YFSETQ. This CDR3 spans 15 amino acids. The CDR3 here is CASSTLPHGTYEQYF. The CDR3 nucleotides are TGCGCCAGCAGCACATTACCCCACGGCACCTACGAGCAGTACTTC.

V and J are TRBV6-5 and TRBJ1-5; D call uncertain. Per the germline V gene, CDR1 is MNHEY and CDR2 is SVGAGI. The CDR3 runs 14 residues. Trimming left V 5 bases short and J 0 bases short, with 8 bases between. The CDR3 sequence: CASSESGSNQPQHF. In DNA, the CDR3 is TGTGCCAGCAGTGAATCGGGTAGCAATCAGCCCCAGCATTTT.

This chain joins TRBV30 and TRBJ2-7; D is undetermined. The germline V gene encodes CDR1 GTSNPN and CDR2 SVGIG (reference sequence). The CDR3 runs to 14 residues. Trimming pared 5 bases from V and 0 bases from J, leaving 14 bases between. The CDR3 nucleotides read TGTGCCTGGGGCTTAGGGCGGCCCTCCTACGAGCAGTACTTC. It translates to CAWGLGRPSYEQYF. The full variable domain, with the rest looked up from reference TRBV30 and TRBJ2-7, is SQTIHQWPATLVQPVGSPLSLECTVEGTSNPNLYWYRQAAGRGLQLLFYSVGIGQISSEVPQNLSASRPQDRQFILSSKKLLLSDSGFYLCAWGLGRPSYEQYFGPGTRLTVT.

This chain links TRBV29-1 with TRBJ2-6, with TRBD1 matching over 12 bases. Per germline, CDR1 SQVTM and CDR2 ANQGSEA. The J segment lost 4 bases and the V segment lost 5 bases, leaving 3 bases of the junction unmatched. This CDR3 spans 15 amino acids. CDR3 DNA: TGCAGCGTTCTCGGGACAGGGGGCGGGGCCAACGTCCTGACTTTC. This translates into CSVLGTGGGANVLTF.